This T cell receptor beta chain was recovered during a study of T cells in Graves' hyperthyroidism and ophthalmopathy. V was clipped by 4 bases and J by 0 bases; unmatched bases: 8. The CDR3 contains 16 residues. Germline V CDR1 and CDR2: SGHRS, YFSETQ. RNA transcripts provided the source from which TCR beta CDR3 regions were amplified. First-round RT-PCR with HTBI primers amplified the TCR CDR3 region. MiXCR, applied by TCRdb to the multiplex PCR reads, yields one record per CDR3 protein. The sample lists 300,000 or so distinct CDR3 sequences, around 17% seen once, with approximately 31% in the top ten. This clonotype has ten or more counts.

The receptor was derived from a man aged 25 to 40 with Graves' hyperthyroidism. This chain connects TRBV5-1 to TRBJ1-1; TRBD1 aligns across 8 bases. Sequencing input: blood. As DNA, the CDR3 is TGCGCCAGCAGCGCTCGGACAGGGTCGATGAACACTGAAGCTTTCTTT. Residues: CASSARTGSMNTEAFF. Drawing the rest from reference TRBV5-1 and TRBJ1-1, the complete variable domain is KAGVTQTPRYLIKTRGQQVTLSCSPISGHRSVSWYQQTPGQGLQFLFEYFSETQRNKGNFPGRFSGRQFSNSRSEMNVSTLELGDSALYLCASSARTGSMNTEAFFGQGTRLTVV.